The 8 T cell receptor beta chains listed next were all sequenced from one sample in a study of blood T cell repertoires in COVID-19. Sequencing was performed with immunoSEQ multiplex PCR; in TCRdb, only in-frame clones are kept and a portion is missing. The sample lists about 480,000 clones; approximately 90% were seen once. The sample was peripheral blood. Receptor source: a woman in her twenties or thirties with acute or convalescent COVID-19.

This clone was observed a few times. The chain recombines TRBV24-1 with TRBJ1-1; 9 bases map to TRBD1. V lost 6 bases to trimming and J lost 0 bases; unmatched junction nucleotides: 4. CDR3 length equals 15 residues. The V gene's germline CDR1 is KGHDR and CDR2 SFDVKD. CDR3 DNA: TGTGCCACCAGTCGGACAGGGGAGATGAACACTGAAGCTTTCTTT. Translated, it gives CATSRTGEMNTEAFF.

This clone was recorded a few times. This chain links TRBV12-3 or TRBV12-4 with TRBJ1-1; D call uncertain. This CDR3 is built from 12 residues. The V end was cut by 6 bases, the J end by 5 bases, with 10 bases between. In DNA form, the CDR3 reads TGTGCCAGCAGCCGATCCGGGACTGAAGCTTTCTTT. Its translation is CASSRSGTEAFF.

The chain combines TRBV18 with TRBJ1-1; 9 nucleotides agree with TRBD1. The CDR3 sequence is 15 residues long. V shed 4 bases, J shed 1 base, and the junction held 4 bases outside the gene matches. CDR1 KGHSH and CDR2 LQKENI come from the germline V gene. CDR3 in DNA: TGTGCCAGCTCACGGGAGACAGGGGGGAACACTGAAGCTTTCTTT. The encoded protein is CASSRETGGNTEAFF.

The chain uses TRBV27 and TRBJ1-6, with 10 bases lining up with TRBD1. CDR3 length: 13 residues. Per germline, CDR1 MNHEY and CDR2 SMNVEV (reference sequence). V gave up 8 bases and J gave up 7 bases; unmatched junction bases: 2. CDR3 residues: CASRDRGNSPLHF. The CDR3 region has the DNA TGTGCCAGCCGGGACAGGGGAAATTCACCCCTCCACTTT.

The chain joins TRBV15 to TRBJ2-3, with D uncertain. V lost 6 bases and J lost 1, with 14 bases in between. Germline values: CDR1 LNHNV, CDR2 YYDKDF (reference sequence). The CDR3 is 15 residues long. Here the CDR3 DNA reads TGTGCCACCAGGGGCAGCCCCCGTGGCACAGATACGCAGTATTTT. Residues: CATRGSPRGTDTQYF.

The J gene is TRBJ2-5, the V gene TRBV5-6; a possible D gene is TRBD1 (5 bases). Germline V gene lookup returns CDR1 SGHDT and CDR2 YYEEEE. Trimming cost V 4 bases and J 7 bases, with 17 bases left between them. There are 14 residues in the CDR3. The CDR3 is CASSPDSYSSTQYF. For the CDR3, the DNA is TGTGCCAGCAGCCCAGACAGCTATTCGTCGACCCAGTACTTC.

J is TRBJ2-3 and V is TRBV2; D might be TRBD2 (6 bases). Germline loops: CDR1 SNHLY, CDR2 FYNNEI. The CDR3 has 15 residues. The V end was cut by 7 bases, the J end by 1 base, with 15 bases between. CDR3 protein: CASTSLGGGTDTQYF. CDR3 DNA: TGTGCCAGCACTTCACTAGGAGGGGGCACAGATACGCAGTATTTT.

The chain has TRBV5-5 and TRBJ1-6, with TRBD1 matching over 9 bases. Germline lookup yields CDR1 SGHKS and CDR2 YYEKEE (reference sequence). V lost 4 bases and J lost 9; bases outside the gene matches: 5. This CDR3 is built from 14 residues. The CDR3 protein is CASSAPGQGSPLHF. Here the CDR3 DNA reads TGTGCCAGCAGCGCGCCGGGACAGGGTTCACCCCTCCACTTT.